A single sample is the source of the 20 T cell receptor beta chains below, sequenced in a study of identical twins. Each CDR3 protein gets one entry after TCRdb re-called the 5' RACE reads with MiXCR. The table records around 490,000 distinct CDR3 sequences, approximately 20% of them present only once. This sample was shared with a second study, whose subject was yellow fever vaccine responses in identical twins.

The sequenced material came from CD4+ T cells sorted from blood. These receptors were obtained from a woman under 30 in good health.

The chain uses TRBV29-1 and TRBJ1-1; weak D call: TRBD1 (5 bases). Germline loops: CDR1 SQVTM, CDR2 ANQGSEA. CDR3 size: 11 residues. The germline V and J ends were trimmed by 6 bases and 11 bases, with 16 bases remaining between them. DNA for the CDR3: TGCAGCGTCAGGGTTGGGGGTTTGGCTTTCTTT. It codes for CSVRVGGLAFF.

Ten or more counts support this clonotype. The gene calls are TRBV2 and TRBJ2-1, with D unresolved. CDR3 length: 11 residues. The germline gives CDR1 SNHLY, CDR2 FYNNEI. Trimming cost V 7 bases and J 1 base, with 2 bases left between them. The CDR3 DNA reads TGTGCCAGCAAATCCTACAATGAGCAGTTCTTC. It is translated as CASKSYNEQFF. Together with reference TRBV2 and TRBJ2-1, the CDR3 gives the full variable domain: EPEVTQTPSHQVTQMGQEVILRCVPISNHLYFYWYRQILGQKVEFLVSFYNNEISEKSEIFDDQFSVERPDGSNFTLKIRSTKLEDSAMYFCASKSYNEQFFGPGTRLTVL.

The gene calls are TRBV6-1 and TRBJ2-7, with TRBD2 identical over 7 bases. CDR3 size: 14 residues. CDR1 is MNHNS, CDR2 SASEGT, per germline. Trimming cost V 5 bases and J 4 bases; bases outside gene matches: 8. CDR3 sequence: CASSPDWGGYEQYF. The DNA of the CDR3 is TGTGCCAGCAGTCCGGACTGGGGAGGGTACGAGCAGTACTTC.

The gene calls are TRBV20-1 and TRBJ2-7; D might be TRBD2 (5 bases). Germline V lookup: CDR1 DFQATT, CDR2 SNEGSKA (reference sequence). CDR3 length equals 12 residues. Trimming took off 7 bases at V and 0 bases at J, with 10 bases between the two ends. CDR3 DNA: TGCAGTGTAAGAGGGCACTCCTACGAGCAGTACTTC. Translation: CSVRGHSYEQYF.

The chain combines TRBV6-6 with TRBJ1-1; no clear D gene. Trimming stripped 2 bases from V and 0 bases from J, with 4 bases between. Per germline, CDR1 MNHNY and CDR2 SVGAGI (reference sequence). The CDR3 runs 13 residues. The CDR3 region has the DNA TGTGCCAGCAGTTACATGGTGAACACTGAAGCTTTCTTT. This sequence encodes CASSYMVNTEAFF.

V is TRBV7-2 and J is TRBJ2-7; D unclear. The CDR3 has 16 amino acids. CDR1 is SGHTA and CDR2 is FQGNSA in the germline V gene. V shed 5 bases and J shed 2 bases, with 19 bases lying between them. Written as DNA, the CDR3 is TGTGCCAGCAGCCAGAGTTCAGTCCCAATTCCCTACGAGCAGTACTTC. The encoded protein is CASSQSSVPIPYEQYF.

This sequence joins TRBV7-2 and TRBJ2-3, with 7 positions matching TRBD2. Germline V CDR1 and CDR2: SGHTA, FQGNSA. V was pared by 5 bases and J by 2 bases, with 7 bases of the junction left unmatched. The CDR3 runs to 15 residues. The chain's CDR3 is CASSGGGANTDTQYF. The CDR3, as DNA: TGTGCCAGCAGCGGCGGGGGAGCGAACACAGATACGCAGTATTTT.

J is TRBJ2-5 and V is TRBV20-1; possible D gene TRBD1, 6 bases. CDR3 size: 12 residues. The germline CDR1 and CDR2 sequences are DFQATT and SNEGSKA (reference sequence). Trimming removed 4 bases at V and 3 bases at J, with 9 bases between. The CDR3: CSAKRQEETQYF. DNA of the CDR3: TGCAGTGCTAAAAGACAGGAAGAGACCCAGTACTTC.

This clonotype was detected a few times. The V and J genes are TRBV12-3 or TRBV12-4 and TRBJ2-2; 7 nucleotides line up with TRBD1. The ends lost 3 bases at V and 0 bases at J; junction bases unmatched: 4. This CDR3 has 16 residues. DNA of the CDR3: TGTGCCAGCAGTTTTCCCGGGACAGCGAACACCGGGGAGCTGTTTTTT. Protein sequence: CASSFPGTANTGELFF.

The V and J genes are TRBV5-1 and TRBJ1-6, with no clear D. Germline CDR1 SGHRS, CDR2 YFSETQ. The CDR3 extends over 15 amino acids. V was cut by 4 bases and J by 9 bases, with 17 bases left in between. The CDR3 region is CASSGSGPEISPLHF. CDR3 bases: TGCGCCAGCAGCGGTTCGGGCCCGGAAATTTCACCCCTCCACTTT.

This clonotype was recorded a few times. V and J are TRBV2 and TRBJ2-1; TRBD2 matches at 11 bases. The CDR3 spans 15 residues. The germline gives CDR1 SNHLY, CDR2 FYNNEI. The CDR3 loop is CAARPLAGDHNEQFF. In DNA form, the CDR3 reads TGTGCAGCGCGGCCACTAGCGGGGGACCACAATGAGCAGTTCTTC.

Of note for this clonotype: One end of the junction varies from germline; a read error may be responsible. V is TRBV11-2 and J is TRBJ2-7; 8 bases align to TRBD2. The CDR3 loop spans 15 amino acids. Germline values: CDR1 SGHAT, CDR2 FQNNGV. CDR3 nucleotide sequence: TGTGCCAGCGGCTTAGGACTAGCAAGTCACTACGAGCAGTACTTC. It translates to CASGLGLASHYEQYF.

The chain links TRBV5-1 to TRBJ1-1, with D perhaps TRBD1 (5 bases). The CDR3 contains 14 residues. V shed 4 bases and J shed 4 bases, with 14 bases lying between them. The germline V gene has CDR1 SGHRS and CDR2 YFSETQ. The CDR3 region has the DNA TGCGCCAGCAGCCCTAAGGACACCGGCACTGAAGCTTTCTTT. Amino acid sequence: CASSPKDTGTEAFF.

The rearrangement links TRBV20-1 to TRBJ2-1, with D possibly being TRBD2 (5 bases). The CDR3 totals 15 residues. Deletions cut 6 bases from V and 4 bases from J, with 19 bases between. The germline CDR1 and CDR2 sequences are DFQATT and SNEGSKA (reference sequence). Here the CDR3 reads CSATQDRTLYNEQFF. For the CDR3, the DNA is TGCAGTGCCACGCAAGACCGGACTCTATACAATGAGCAGTTCTTC.

V and J are TRBV4-1 and TRBJ2-7; TRBD2 aligns across 10 bases. The V gene's germline CDR1 is MGHRA and CDR2 YSYEKL. J gave up 3 bases and V 0 bases, and 8 bases lay outside the gene matches. CDR3 length: 17 amino acids. The DNA of the CDR3 is TGCGCCAGCAGCCAAGAATACCGGGCTAGCGGGAGCTACGAGCAGTACTTC. Translating it yields CASSQEYRASGSYEQYF.

The V and J genes are TRBV7-2 and TRBJ2-3; D is ambiguous. V was pared by 1 base and J by 4 bases, with 15 bases between. Germline V gives CDR1 SGHTA, CDR2 FQGNSA. The CDR3 has 16 residues. The DNA of the CDR3 is TGTGCCAGCAGCTTAGTGGAGCTGCGCGTTGCAGATACGCAGTATTTT. Its protein product is CASSLVELRVADTQYF.

This clonotype showed up just a few times. This rearrangement joins TRBV5-1 to TRBJ1-6; D call uncertain. Germline CDR1 SGHRS, CDR2 YFSETQ. Trimming shortened V by 4 bases and J by 7 bases, and 15 bases separated the two germline ends. CDR3 length equals 15 residues. CDR3 amino acids: CASSGRLSGNSPLHF. CDR3 coding DNA: TGCGCCAGCAGCGGACGACTGTCGGGAAATTCACCCCTCCACTTT.

This clonotype was recorded at least ten times. CDR3 DNA sequence: TGTGCCAGCAGCCCCGGGGTAGGTGAGCAGTTCTTC. As protein: CASSPGVGEQFF. The chain is built from TRBV3-1 and TRBJ2-1; D might be TRBD2 (5 bases). Germline CDR1 reads LGHDT; CDR2 reads YNNKEL (reference sequence). V dropped 4 bases and J dropped 9 bases, with 10 bases sitting between them. This CDR3 comprises 12 residues.

Points on this clonotype: Germline and junction disagree at one end, which may indicate a read error. V is TRBV3-1 and J is TRBJ1-2, with D hard to call. CDR3 length equals 14 residues. The V gene's germline CDR1 is LGHDT and CDR2 YNNKEL (reference sequence). The CDR3 is CASSPRGPLSGHTF. The CDR3 bases are TGTGCCAGCAGCCCCCGAGGCCCTCTCAGTGGCCACACCTTC.

V is TRBV19 and J is TRBJ2-7, with D perhaps TRBD2 (6 bases). The germline V and J ends were trimmed by 6 bases and 6 bases, with 15 bases remaining between them. The CDR3 length is 13 residues. CDR1 is LNHDA and CDR2 is SQIVND in the germline V gene (reference sequence). Written as DNA, the CDR3 is TGTGCCAGTAGCGCGACCGGGGGAGGCGAGCAGTACGTC. Its translation is CASSATGGGEQYV.